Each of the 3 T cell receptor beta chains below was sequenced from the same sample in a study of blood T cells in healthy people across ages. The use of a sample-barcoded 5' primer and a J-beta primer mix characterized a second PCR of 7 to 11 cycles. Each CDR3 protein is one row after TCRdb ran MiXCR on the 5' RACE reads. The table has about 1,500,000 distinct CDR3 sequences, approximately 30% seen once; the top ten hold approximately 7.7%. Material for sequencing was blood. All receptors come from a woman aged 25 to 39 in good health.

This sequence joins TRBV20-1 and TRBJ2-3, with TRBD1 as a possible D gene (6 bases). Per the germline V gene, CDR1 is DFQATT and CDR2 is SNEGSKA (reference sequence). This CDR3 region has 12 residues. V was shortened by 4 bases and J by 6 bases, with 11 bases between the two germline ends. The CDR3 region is CSAINRVDTQYF. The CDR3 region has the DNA TGCAGTGCTATCAACAGGGTGGATACGCAGTATTTT.

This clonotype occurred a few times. CDR3 bases: TGCGCCAGCAGCTTCCGGGACCCAAGCGGCGGGCAGTACTTC. The encoded protein is CASSFRDPSGGQYF. The J gene is TRBJ2-7, the V gene TRBV5-1; D tentatively reads TRBD1 or TRBD2 (5 bases each). Germline V gene lookup returns CDR1 SGHRS and CDR2 YFSETQ. This CDR3 spans 14 amino acids. Trimming removed 2 bases from V and 9 bases from J, with 18 bases in between.

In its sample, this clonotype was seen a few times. The CDR3 DNA reads as TGTGCCAGCTCACCAGATTTAGCGGAGGGCGAGCAGTACTTC. Protein product: CASSPDLAEGEQYF. The chain combines TRBV18 with TRBJ2-5; D might be TRBD2 (6 bases). The J call could be wrong; TRBJ2-7 is a better fit for the DNA end. The CDR3 covers 14 residues. CDR1 and CDR2 from the germline V gene are KGHSH and LQKENI.